This T cell receptor beta chain is drawn from a study of CXCR3-negative and CXCR3-positive naive CD8 T cells. Notes on the study in general: Similarly elevated diversity marked both naive subsets, with memory CD8+ cells showing far lower diversity. TRB CDR3s of CXCR3-positive naive cells were more hydrophobic than those of CXCR3-negative naive cells.

In regard to this clonotype: Its antigen is as yet unknown.

UMI-labeled 5' RACE yielded the TRB cDNA libraries. TCRdb re-called the 5' RACE reads; every CDR3 protein appears as one record, without DNA. This sample's table has tens of thousands of distinct CDR3 sequences. CDR3 length: 19 residues. Germline V gene sequence: CDR1 SGHTA, CDR2 FQGNSA. Sequencing was carried out using naive CXCR3+ CD8+ T cells from blood. Described subset: CD45RO-CCR7+CD27+CD95- naive CD8+ T cells expressing CXCR3 (TNR3+). The chain has TRBV7-2 and TRBJ2-4; the TCRdb call, TRBD1, lacks DNA for checking. This sequence was found in a human donor in good health. Some clones in this sample may be carry-over from other donors' samples. Here the CDR3 reads CASSLGPGQALLTKNIQYF.